The 17 T cell receptor beta chains reported below all come from one sample, sequenced in a study of T cell clusters in autoimmune cytopenias. Multiplex touch-down PCR amplified TRB using TRB-A and TRB-B pools in one tube. Following a re-call of the multiplex PCR reads, TCRdb has one entry per CDR3 protein and lacks DNA. Listed are around 7,900 distinct CDR3 sequences; under 30% falls within the top ten. TRB was amplified from roughly 270 ng of peripheral blood genomic DNA per sample. Sequencing used peripheral blood. These TCRs come from a human donor with an autoimmune cytopenia or autoimmune hepatitis (not recorded which).

This clonotype is medium-sized by frequency. The chain links TRBV6-1 to TRBJ2-1. Germline loops: CDR1 MNHNS, CDR2 SASEGT. This CDR3 has 13 amino acids. The CDR3: CASNPNIYNEQFF.

This chain joins TRBV6-5 and TRBJ2-3; TCRdb names TRBD2, which stays unverified in the absence of DNA. Germline V lookup: CDR1 MNHEY, CDR2 SVGAGI. This CDR3 is 12 amino acids long. CDR3 sequence reads: CAIGTFADTQYF.

This clonotype is large (0.1 to 1%) by frequency. This chain links TRBV27 with TRBJ2-1; TCRdb proposes TRBD1, but this gene call is untestable without DNA. In germline, CDR1 is MNHEY, CDR2 SMNVEV (reference sequence). The CDR3 sequence is 14 residues long. CDR3 sequence reads: CASSSYRELNEQFF.

This clonotype is identified as medium-sized from frequency. V gene TRBV6-6 combines with J gene TRBJ2-3; as DNA is missing, the TRBD1 call by TCRdb cannot be tested. The germline CDR1 and CDR2 sequences are MNHNY and SVGAGI (reference sequence). The CDR3 is made up of 16 amino acids. CDR3 loop: CASSYPPPASTDTQYF.

V is TRBV11-2 and J is TRBJ2-2; TCRdb selects TRBD2, and the lack of DNA leaves this call unchecked. The CDR3 runs to 15 residues. Germline lookup yields CDR1 SGHAT and CDR2 FQNNGV. The CDR3: CASSPLGGATGELFF. Supplemented by reference TRBV11-2 and TRBJ2-2, the full variable domain reads EAGVAQSPRYKIIEKRQSVAFWCNPISGHATLYWYQQILGQGPKLLIQFQNNGVVDDSQLPKDRFSAERLKGVDSTLKIQPAKLEDSAVYLCASSPLGGATGELFFGEGSRLTVL.

CDR3 region: CASSRTSGIGETQYF. The chain combines TRBV6-5 with TRBJ2-5; TCRdb reports TRBD2, a call that lacks DNA to check it against. This CDR3 region has 15 residues. Germline V gene data show CDR1 as MNHEY and CDR2 as SVGAGI.

Judged by frequency, this clonotype is medium-sized. This rearrangement joins TRBV10-3 to TRBJ2-1; the D gene TCRdb calls, TRBD1, cannot be checked with no DNA. Per germline, CDR1 ENHRY and CDR2 SYGVKD. There are 16 residues in the CDR3. CDR3 amino acids: CAISGSGGPASDEQFF.

This chain joins TRBV7-3 and TRBJ2-7; TCRdb reports TRBD1, a call that lacks DNA to check it against. The CDR3 runs 13 residues. Germline V gives CDR1 SGHTA, CDR2 FQGTGA. The CDR3 is CASSLRQSSEQYF. Full variable domain (rest looked up from reference TRBV7-3 and TRBJ2-7): GAGVSQTPSNKVTEKGKYVELRCDPISGHTALYWYRQSLGQGPEFLIYFQGTGAADDSGLPNDRFFAVRPEGSVSTLKIQRTERGDSAVYLCASSLRQSSEQYFGPGTRLTVT.

V usage is TRBV6-5 and J usage is TRBJ1-2; absent DNA, TCRdb's TRBD1 call cannot be checked. The CDR3 runs 15 residues. CDR1 is MNHEY and CDR2 is SVGAGI in the germline V gene. Here the CDR3 reads CASSLEVQGAHGYTF.

This clonotype registers medium-sized (0.01 to 0.1%) by frequency. This chain uses TRBV27 with TRBJ2-1; TCRdb's D call, TRBD2, is unchecked because there is no DNA. Germline CDR1 is MNHEY and CDR2 is SMNVEV (reference sequence). CDR3 length equals 17 residues. This chain's CDR3 is CASSLWAPGGKNYEQFF.

The rearrangement links TRBV30 to TRBJ2-7; absent DNA, TCRdb's TRBD1 call cannot be checked. The CDR3 totals 13 residues. Germline V CDR1 and CDR2: GTSNPN, SVGIG (reference sequence). The CDR3 loop is CAWSPGQGDEQYF.

The chain employs TRBV5-1 and TRBJ1-1. Germline loops: CDR1 SGHRS, CDR2 YFSETQ. This CDR3 region has 14 residues. This CDR3 is CASSLDGSVTEAFF.

V gene TRBV19 combines with J gene TRBJ2-2; as DNA is missing, the TRBD1 call by TCRdb cannot be tested. CDR3 length equals 14 residues. From germline, CDR1 is LNHDA and CDR2 SQIVND (reference sequence). CDR3 region: CATHRTGWVGELFF.

The chain is built from TRBV6-1 and TRBJ1-4; TCRdb lists TRBD1, though no DNA is available to test this call. This CDR3 has 15 residues. The germline CDR1 and CDR2 sequences are MNHNS and SASEGT. CDR3 loop: CASSKRQGEVEKLFF.

The rearrangement joins TRBV18 to TRBJ1-1. The CDR3 contains 15 residues. The germline CDR1 and CDR2 sequences are KGHSH and LQKENI. CDR3 loop: CASSPPDRWRREAFF.

The chain combines TRBV5-4 with TRBJ1-2. CDR3 length: 11 residues. From germline, CDR1 is SGHNT and CDR2 YYREEE (reference sequence). CDR3 sequence: CASSLVGSYTF.

According to its frequency, this clonotype is medium-sized (0.01 to 0.1%). The chain links TRBV12-3 or TRBV12-4 to TRBJ1-6; TCRdb gives TRBD1 as the D gene, but with no DNA this cannot be confirmed. CDR3 size: 15 residues. CDR3 loop: CASSARGNLGSPLHF.